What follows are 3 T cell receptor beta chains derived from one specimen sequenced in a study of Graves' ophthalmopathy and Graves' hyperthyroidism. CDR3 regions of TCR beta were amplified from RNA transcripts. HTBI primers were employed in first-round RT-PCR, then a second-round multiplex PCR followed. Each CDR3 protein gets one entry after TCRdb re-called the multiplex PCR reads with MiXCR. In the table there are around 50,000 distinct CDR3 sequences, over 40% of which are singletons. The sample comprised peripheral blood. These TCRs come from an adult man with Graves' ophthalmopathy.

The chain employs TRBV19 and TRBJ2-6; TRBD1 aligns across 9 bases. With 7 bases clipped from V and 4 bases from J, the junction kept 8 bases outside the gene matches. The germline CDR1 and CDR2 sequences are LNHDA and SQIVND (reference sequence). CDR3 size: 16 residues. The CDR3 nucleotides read TGTGCCAGTATCGACAGGGGGTTCGCCGGGGCCAACGTCCTGACTTTC. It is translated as CASIDRGFAGANVLTF.

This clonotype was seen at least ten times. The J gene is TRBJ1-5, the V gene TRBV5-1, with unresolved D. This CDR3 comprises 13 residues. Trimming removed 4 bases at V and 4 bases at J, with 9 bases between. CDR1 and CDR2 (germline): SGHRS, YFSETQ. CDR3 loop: CASSENPNQPQHF. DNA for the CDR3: TGCGCCAGCAGCGAAAACCCGAATCAGCCCCAGCATTTT.

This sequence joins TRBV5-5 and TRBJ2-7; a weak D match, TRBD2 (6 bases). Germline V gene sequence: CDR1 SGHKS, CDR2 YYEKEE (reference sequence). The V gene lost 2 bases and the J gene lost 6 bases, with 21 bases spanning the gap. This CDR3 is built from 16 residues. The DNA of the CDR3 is TGTGCCAGCAGCTTCCAAACCGGGAGCGGGCATAGCGAGCAGTACTTC. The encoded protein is CASSFQTGSGHSEQYF.